This record looks at one T cell receptor (beta chain) sequence and its context. A clone one base away is much larger, so this may be a read error. Given the absence of the conserved phenylalanine or tryptophan at the CDR3 end, a read error is likely. This sample stems from a study of immune characterization of retroperitoneal liposarcoma. Each CDR3 protein is one row after TCRdb ran MiXCR on the PCR reads. The sample shows about 9,700 distinct CDR3 sequences, roughly 25% of them seen only once. This TCR was recovered from a female donor with retroperitoneal liposarcoma. Source material: tumor tissue.

The CDR3 region has the DNA TGTGCCAGCCGCCCGACTAGCGGGAGTGATGAGCAGTTCTAC. Translating it yields CASRPTSGSDEQFY. The chain combines TRBV7-2 with TRBJ2-1; 12 bases are a match to TRBD2. CDR1 is SGHTA and CDR2 is FQGNSA in the germline V gene. V trimming: 8 bases; J trimming: 8 bases; junction bases outside the gene matches: 7. This CDR3 spans 14 amino acids.